A single sample is the source of the 29 T cell receptor beta chains below, sequenced in a study of regulatory T cells in long-lasting Graves disease (dated by TCRdb to the early 2020s). The sample's time point label, in plain terms: newly diagnosed GD, antithyroid drugs for less than 3 months. RNA was extracted from PBMCs in TRIzol for both TCR sequencing and RNA sequencing. Receptor libraries were prepared by multiplex PCR. The listed sequencing device is Illumina HiSeq 4000. To build TCR beta libraries, CDR3 regions were amplified by Arm-PCR using iRepertoire HTBI primers. Starting from the raw public reads, TCRdb applied fastp trimming at Q25, assembled clones with MiXCR and retained in-frame beta chains. Rows are combined by CDR3 protein, so each entry shows the most common genes and DNA. This sample holds roughly 500,000 distinct CDR3 sequences; roughly 14% were observed only once. The top ten clonotypes cover over 7.5% of the sample.

The data were also submitted as part of a second study, on T cells in Graves' hyperthyroidism and ophthalmopathy.

Here the sequenced sample was peripheral blood mononuclear cells (PBMCs), taken at new diagnosis, from a patient treated with antithyroid drugs. These receptor sequences come from a man aged 25-45 years with Graves disease. Donor details come from another sample of the same person, matched by shared clones.

Concerning this clonotype itself: A much bigger clone sits one base away, suggesting this may be a read error. The chain uses TRBV6-2 or TRBV6-3 and TRBJ1-5; 7 positions match TRBD1. The CDR3 runs 15 residues. Per germline, CDR1 MNHEY and CDR2 SVGEGT. V shed 6 bases and J 7 bases; nucleotides not matched to a gene: 12. For the CDR3, the DNA is TGTGCCAGCAGGAGTGACAGGGTGCTAGGGCAGCCCCAGCATTTT. Translated: CASRSDRVLGQPQHF.

This rearrangement joins TRBV24-1 to TRBJ2-1; 8 nucleotides line up with TRBD2. Germline trimming cut 5 bases from V and 8 bases from J; bases unmatched to any gene: 4. CDR3 length: 13 amino acids. CDR1 KGHDR and CDR2 SFDVKD come from the germline V gene. CDR3 protein: CATSGGTRDEQFF. The CDR3 DNA reads as TGTGCCACCAGTGGTGGGACTAGGGATGAGCAGTTCTTC.

Note on this clonotype: A read error may explain this, as a much larger clone is one base away. This chain joins TRBV20-1 and TRBJ2-1; 9 bases match TRBD2. CDR3 length equals 15 residues. Germline V CDR1 and CDR2: DFQATT, SNEGSKA (reference sequence). The ends lost 5 bases at V and 2 bases at J; junction bases unmatched: 7. CDR3 in DNA: TGCAGTGCTCCATCGCGGGGGGGGCCCTACAATGAGCAGTTCTTC. As protein: CSAPSRGGPYNEQFF.

In its sample, this clonotype was seen many times. The chain combines TRBV7-2 with TRBJ2-3; tentatively, D is TRBD2 (6 bases). V lost 4 bases to trimming and J lost 3 bases, with 17 bases between them. The CDR3 spans 16 residues. The germline CDR1 and CDR2 sequences are SGHTA and FQGNSA. CDR3 region: CASSSTGTLATDTQYF. The CDR3 DNA sequence: TGTGCCAGCAGCTCCACCGGGACCCTAGCGACAGATACGCAGTATTTT.

This rearrangement joins TRBV20-1 to TRBJ2-7; D possibly corresponds to TRBD2 (6 bases). Trimming removed 6 bases from V and 0 bases from J, with 15 bases in between. This CDR3 has 14 amino acids. Germline CDR1 is DFQATT and CDR2 is SNEGSKA (reference sequence). CDR3 sequence reads: CSARPGRGSYEQYF. Here the CDR3 DNA reads TGCAGTGCCCGACCGGGGCGGGGCTCCTACGAGCAGTACTTC.

The chain couples TRBV7-2 to TRBJ2-7; maybe TRBD2 (7 bases). Trimming took off 2 bases at V and 3 bases at J, with 20 bases between the two ends. Germline CDR1 is SGHTA and CDR2 is FQGNSA. The CDR3 is 17 amino acids. CDR3 DNA: TGTGCCAGCAGCTTACAACAGGGAGGGTACGGGGGCTACGAGCAGTACTTC. Translated, it gives CASSLQQGGYGGYEQYF.

This clonotype was counted ten times or more. V is TRBV10-3 and J is TRBJ2-7; TRBD2 is a possible D gene (6 bases). V was trimmed by 7 bases and J by 2 bases, leaving 12 bases between them. Germline V lookup: CDR1 ENHRY, CDR2 SYGVKD. The CDR3 has 13 amino acids. This CDR3 is CAIKRELPYEQYF. CDR3 coding DNA: TGTGCCATCAAACGGGAGTTACCCTACGAGCAGTACTTC.

The CDR3 coding sequence is TGCGCCAGCCGAGGGACTAGTATTTACGAGCAGTACTTC. The encoded protein is CASRGTSIYEQYF. The chain combines TRBV10-2 with TRBJ2-7; 8 bases align to TRBD2. Germline CDR1 WSHSY, CDR2 SAAADI. The CDR3 spans 13 residues. Unmatched junction bases numbered 7, after V lost 8 bases and J lost 4 bases.

This clonotype was detected only a few times. The CDR3 DNA sequence: TGTGCCAGCAGCTTTGGCACAGCCAAGAACACTGAAGCTTTCTTT. It specifies CASSFGTAKNTEAFF. This rearrangement joins TRBV7-9 to TRBJ1-1; D gene ambiguous. Germline CDR1 SEHNR, CDR2 FQNEAQ (reference sequence). The CDR3 is 15 amino acids. Trimming took off 3 bases at V and 1 base at J, with 12 bases between the two ends.

The chain employs TRBV6-1 and TRBJ2-4; the match to TRBD2 covers 9 bases. V lost 6 bases, J lost 7 bases, and 10 bases stayed unmatched. The CDR3 is made up of 15 amino acids. The germline V gene has CDR1 MNHNS and CDR2 SASEGT. The CDR3 region is CASSPLSSGRNIQYF. CDR3 sequence (DNA): TGTGCCAGCAGCCCGCTGTCGAGCGGGAGGAACATTCAGTACTTC.

This clonotype was seen many times. The chain uses TRBV20-1 and TRBJ2-5; D unresolved. Germline V CDR1 and CDR2: DFQATT, SNEGSKA (reference sequence). The CDR3 length is 13 residues. The ends were cut back, 3 bases at V and 1 base at J, with 9 bases in the middle. This CDR3 is CSASLRVQETQYF. The CDR3 DNA reads TGCAGTGCTAGTCTACGAGTCCAAGAGACCCAGTACTTC.

This clonotype was picked up many times. This chain joins TRBV12-3 or TRBV12-4 and TRBJ1-3; no firm D call. This CDR3 comprises 11 residues. Trimming shortened V by 3 bases and J by 3 bases, and 0 bases separated the two germline ends. CDR3 region: CASSFGNTIYF. CDR3 nucleotide sequence: TGTGCCAGCAGTTTTGGAAACACCATATATTTT.

This clonotype was seen repeatedly, ten times or more. The gene calls are TRBV27 and TRBJ1-4; unclear D gene. There are 13 residues in the CDR3. The germline V and J ends were trimmed by 5 bases and 10 bases, with 14 bases remaining between them. Germline CDR1 is MNHEY and CDR2 is SMNVEV (reference sequence). For the CDR3, the DNA is TGTGCCAGCAGTGTCGATTTGTTAGGAAAACTGTTTTTT. Translating gives CASSVDLLGKLFF.

At least ten counts were recorded for this clonotype. The chain joins TRBV20-1 to TRBJ2-2, with 7 positions matching TRBD2. Germline CDR1 reads DFQATT; CDR2 reads SNEGSKA (reference sequence). V lost 3 bases, J lost 3 bases, and 16 bases stayed unmatched. The CDR3 is 18 amino acids. The DNA of the CDR3 is TGCAGTGCTAGGGCCCCTTCCCCCGCGGGAGATCACACCGGGGAGCTGTTTTTT. Amino acids: CSARAPSPAGDHTGELFF.

Many counts were recorded for this clonotype. The rearrangement uses TRBV12-3 or TRBV12-4 and TRBJ2-5, with D uncertain. The V and J ends lost 6 bases and 3 bases respectively, with 38 bases between them. This CDR3 is built from 22 residues. In DNA, the CDR3 is TGTGCCAGCAGCCATCTCCCCGGAATCTCTGTCGTGAGGCCCCCTTTCAAAGAGACCCAGTACTTC. This translates into CASSHLPGISVVRPPFKETQYF.

This chain connects TRBV13 to TRBJ2-7, with TRBD2 matching 10 bases. Germline CDR1 PRHDT, CDR2 FYEKMQ (reference sequence). This CDR3 region has 16 residues. After removal of 5 bases from V and 1 base from J, the junction contained 8 bases not matched to a gene. The CDR3 here is CASSPEGTSDSYEQYF. The CDR3 DNA sequence: TGTGCCAGCAGCCCCGAAGGGACTAGCGATTCCTACGAGCAGTACTTC.

This clonotype was recorded at least ten times. V is TRBV6-1 and J is TRBJ2-7; 7 bases match TRBD1. The germline V gene has CDR1 MNHNS and CDR2 SASEGT. This CDR3 contains 18 residues. Trimming cost V 7 bases and J 2 bases; bases outside gene matches: 20. CDR3 sequence (DNA): TGTGCCAGCACCTTAGACAGGGTGAGGGATAAACCTCCCTACGAGCAGTACTTC. Protein: CASTLDRVRDKPPYEQYF.

This clonotype was seen a few times. The chain combines TRBV5-1 with TRBJ1-4; no clear D. There are 15 residues in the CDR3. Germline V lookup: CDR1 SGHRS, CDR2 YFSETQ. V was pared by 4 bases and J by 4 bases, with 14 bases between. DNA for the CDR3: TGCGCCAGCAGCCCCCGAGGCCCCCATAATGAAAAACTGTTTTTT. Translation: CASSPRGPHNEKLFF.

This rearrangement joins TRBV9 to TRBJ1-3; TRBD1 agrees at 9 bases. The CDR3 has 16 amino acids. V shed 3 bases, J shed 4 bases, and the junction held 8 bases outside the gene matches. Looked up from germline, CDR1 is SGDLS and CDR2 is YYNGEE. The CDR3 region is CASSAFVQGAGNTIYF. Written as DNA, the CDR3 is TGTGCCAGCAGCGCATTTGTACAGGGGGCGGGAAACACCATATATTTT. The full variable domain, rest sourced from reference TRBV9 and TRBJ1-3, is DSGVTQTPKHLITATGQRVTLRCSPRSGDLSVYWYQQSLDQGLQFLIQYYNGEERAKGNILERFSAQQFPDLHSELNLSSLELGDSALYFCASSAFVQGAGNTIYFGEGSWLTVV.

This chain links TRBV4-1 with TRBJ2-2; 14 positions match TRBD2. There are 20 residues in the CDR3. V lost 0 bases to trimming and J lost 4 bases; unmatched junction nucleotides: 10. Germline V gene data show CDR1 as MGHRA and CDR2 as YSYEKL. CDR3 residues: CASSQDLGLAGVRSTGELFF. CDR3 DNA: TGCGCCAGCAGCCAAGATCTGGGACTAGCGGGAGTACGGAGCACCGGGGAGCTGTTTTTT.

This sequence joins TRBV5-1 and TRBJ2-4; possibly TRBD2 for D (5 bases). Between the trimmed V and J ends, which lost 2 bases and 9 bases, there was a span of 9 bases. Germline assignment: CDR1 SGHRS and CDR2 YFSETQ. The CDR3 extends over 12 amino acids. CDR3 sequence (DNA): TGCGCCAGCAGCTTCGGAGAGGGCATTCAGTACTTC. Its protein product is CASSFGEGIQYF.

The rearrangement links TRBV18 to TRBJ2-3; D possibly corresponds to TRBD2 (5 bases). The CDR3 has 14 residues. CDR1 and CDR2 from the germline V gene are KGHSH and LQKENI. V lost 2 bases to trimming and J lost 5 bases, with 11 bases between them. CDR3 residues: CASSPTDWGDTQYF. In DNA form, the CDR3 reads TGTGCCAGCTCACCAACGGACTGGGGAGATACGCAGTATTTT.

This clonotype was seen repeatedly, ten times or more. The chain recombines TRBV18 with TRBJ2-7; the D is unclear. The V gene lost 4 bases and the J gene lost 3 bases, with 10 bases spanning the gap. This CDR3 contains 13 residues. Germline V lookup: CDR1 KGHSH, CDR2 LQKENI. CDR3 DNA: TGTGCCAGCTCACACGAGTCAGGCTACGAGCAGTACTTC. Encoded protein: CASSHESGYEQYF.

This clonotype was seen repeatedly, ten times or more. The rearrangement links TRBV30 to TRBJ1-1; D is possibly TRBD1 (6 bases). Between the trimmed V and J ends, which lost 5 bases and 1 base, there was a span of 11 bases. This CDR3 spans 13 amino acids. Germline lookup yields CDR1 GTSNPN and CDR2 SVGIG (reference sequence). CDR3 in DNA: TGTGCCTGGCGGGGACACCAGAACACTGAAGCTTTCTTT. It specifies CAWRGHQNTEAFF.

Only a few counts were recorded for this clonotype. The chain carries TRBV7-9 and TRBJ2-1, with 10 bases lining up with TRBD1. This CDR3 spans 11 amino acids. CDR1 is SEHNR, CDR2 FQNEAQ, per germline (reference sequence). The CDR3 sequence: CATDRGLHLFF. The CDR3 nucleotides read TGTGCAACCGACAGGGGGCTCCACCTGTTCTTC.

This clonotype was counted many times. Here the CDR3 DNA reads TGTGCCAGCAGCACCAGGACAATACGGACCTATGGCTACACCTTC. It is translated as CASSTRTIRTYGYTF. The chain is built from TRBV13 and TRBJ1-2, with D maybe TRBD1 (5 bases). Germline assignment: CDR1 PRHDT and CDR2 FYEKMQ (reference sequence). CDR3 length: 15 residues. Trimming took 5 bases from V and 4 from J, leaving 17 bases between them.

This clonotype was seen ten or more times. V is TRBV5-1 and J is TRBJ2-1, with D possibly TRBD2 on 6 matching bases. Trimming took off 4 bases at V and 5 bases at J, with 13 bases between the two ends. The CDR3 loop spans 14 amino acids. Germline V gene data show CDR1 as SGHRS and CDR2 as YFSETQ. CDR3: CASSATSRDNEQFF. CDR3 in DNA: TGCGCCAGCAGCGCCACTAGCCGCGACAATGAGCAGTTCTTC.

This clonotype was observed many times. The rearrangement joins TRBV9 to TRBJ2-1; 13 positions agree with TRBD2. This CDR3 contains 17 residues. The germline V gene has CDR1 SGDLS and CDR2 YYNGEE. Losses at the gene ends were 2 bases for V and 2 bases for J; bases not matched to a gene: 4. The DNA of the CDR3 is TGTGCCAGCAGCGTTGGACTAGCGGGAGCCCCCTACAATGAGCAGTTCTTC. Encoded protein: CASSVGLAGAPYNEQFF. Complete variable domain (other parts from reference TRBV9 and TRBJ2-1): DSGVTQTPKHLITATGQRVTLRCSPRSGDLSVYWYQQSLDQGLQFLIQYYNGEERAKGNILERFSAQQFPDLHSELNLSSLELGDSALYFCASSVGLAGAPYNEQFFGPGTRLTVL.

This clonotype was observed a few times. The chain carries TRBV7-2 and TRBJ2-2, with 7 bases that match TRBD1. V was pared by 1 base and J by 7 bases, with 3 bases of the junction left unmatched. The CDR3 consists of 14 residues. Per germline, CDR1 SGHTA and CDR2 FQGNSA. Here the CDR3 DNA reads TGTGCCAGCAGCTTAGAACAGGGGTACGGGGAGCTGTTTTTT. Its translation: CASSLEQGYGELFF. The entire variable domain, with the rest obtained from reference TRBV7-2 and TRBJ2-2, is as follows: GAGVSQSPSNKVTEKGKDVELRCDPISGHTALYWYRQSLGQGLEFLIYFQGNSAPDKSGLPSDRFSAERTGGSVSTLTIQRTQQEDSAVYLCASSLEQGYGELFFGEGSRLTVL.